This paragraph reports one T cell receptor (beta chain). The antigen is not known. The data stem from a study of shared clonotypes between healthy human individuals. In the naive CD8 group, cells lacked CD45RO and were positively selected for CCR7, so terminally differentiated effector memory CD45RA+ cells were left out. Every contributor of samples was a Caucasian grown-up residing in Nashville, Tennessee. TCRdb's table, derived via immunoSEQ multiplex PCR, lists solely in-frame clones and lacks some. The profile covers 2 million or so clones, with 85% to 95% appearing a single time and about 1.1% taken by the ten largest. Notes on the study in general: Depth of sequencing was expected to influence donor clonotype sharing.

The germline V gene has CDR1 MDHEN and CDR2 SYDVKM. V was clipped by 3 bases and J by 4 bases, with 16 bases between them. This CDR3 contains 16 residues. The sequencing sample was made of naive CD8+ T cells sorted from blood. The origin of this receptor is a man aged 18 to 30 in good health. V and J are TRBV28 and TRBJ1-3, with TRBD1 as a possible D gene (5 bases). CDR3 region: CASSFKGEGLGNTIYF. The CDR3 nucleotides are TGTGCCAGCAGTTTTAAGGGCGAGGGGTTAGGAAACACCATATATTTT.